One sample yielded the 15 T cell receptor beta chains listed below, sequenced in a study of beta chain features in type 1 diabetes. Every bit of the isolated RNA underwent reverse transcription, so sequencing read expressed TCRB transcripts. The table came from immunoSEQ multiplex PCR; TCRdb's copy has only in-frame clones and leaves some out. The sample shows a few hundred thousand clones, 14% of them seen only once. Sequencing used naive CD4+ T cells from blood. Receptors were obtained from a man younger than 45 in good health.

This clone was seen a handful of times. This rearrangement joins TRBV29-1 to TRBJ2-5, with D perhaps given as TRBD1 or TRBD2 (5 bases each). Per the germline V gene, CDR1 is SQVTM and CDR2 is ANQGSEA. The CDR3 runs 12 residues. V dropped 8 bases and J dropped 2 bases, with 12 bases sitting between them. CDR3 nucleotide sequence: TGCAGCACGAGGGGCGGTCAAGAGACCCAGTACTTC. As protein: CSTRGGQETQYF.

The chain joins TRBV15 to TRBJ2-7, with D perhaps matching TRBD2 (5 bases). The CDR3 runs 12 residues. CDR1 is LNHNV, CDR2 YYDKDF, per germline (reference sequence). V lost 5 bases to trimming and J lost 12 bases, with 17 bases between them. CDR3 residues: CATSSSRGPGYF. The CDR3, as DNA: TGTGCCACCAGCTCTTCTCGGGGTCCAGGGTACTTC. The full variable domain, with the rest looked up from reference TRBV15 and TRBJ2-7, is DAMVIQNPRYQVTQFGKPVTLSCSQTLNHNVMYWYQQKSSQAPKLLFHYYDKDFNNEADTPDNFQSRRPNTSFCFLDIRSPGLGDTAMYLCATSSSRGPGYFGPGTRLTVT.

The V gene is TRBV7-2, the J gene TRBJ1-2; 10 bases match TRBD1. CDR1 and CDR2 from the germline V gene are SGHTA and FQGNSA. There are 15 residues in the CDR3. V lost 4 bases, J lost 3 bases, and 5 bases stayed unmatched. CDR3 bases: TGTGCCAGCAGCTCCCGACAGGGGGCTCACTATGGCTACACCTTC. This gives the protein CASSSRQGAHYGYTF. Looking up the rest from reference TRBV7-2 and TRBJ1-2 gives the full variable domain: GAGVSQSPSNKVTEKGKDVELRCDPISGHTALYWYRQSLGQGLEFLIYFQGNSAPDKSGLPSDRFSAERTGGSVSTLTIQRTQQEDSAVYLCASSSRQGAHYGYTFGSGTRLTVV.

This clone was observed a few times. The V gene is TRBV18, the J gene TRBJ2-7; 8 positions match TRBD1. This CDR3 has 12 amino acids. Germline values: CDR1 KGHSH, CDR2 LQKENI. After removal of 3 bases from V and 6 bases from J, the junction contained 1 base not matched to a gene. The CDR3 nucleotides read TGTGCCAGCTCACCGACAGGGGTCGAGCAGTACGTC. Its translation: CASSPTGVEQYV.

This clone was seen ten or more times. Other DNA sequences in the same sample also yield this CDR3. The chain employs TRBV30 and TRBJ1-1; D may be TRBD1 (6 bases). Germline loops: CDR1 GTSNPN, CDR2 SVGIG (reference sequence). This CDR3 spans 13 amino acids. Trimming left V 0 bases short and J 3 bases short, with 8 bases between. Written as DNA, the CDR3 is TGTGCCTGGAGTGTAAGGGGGGACACTGAAGCTTTCTTT. Protein product: CAWSVRGDTEAFF.

The V call is TRBV6-6, the J call TRBJ1-2, with D tentatively TRBD1 (5 bases). Germline CDR1 and CDR2: MNHNY and SVGAGI (reference sequence). This CDR3 comprises 13 residues. Trimming left V 6 bases short and J 3 bases short, with 11 bases between. CDR3 residues: CASRTGGDYGYTF. CDR3 bases: TGTGCCAGCAGGACCGGGGGGGACTATGGCTACACCTTC.

V usage is TRBV6-1 and J usage is TRBJ2-5; D remains unclear. CDR3 length: 11 residues. Germline values: CDR1 MNHNS, CDR2 SASEGT. Deletions cut 1 base from V and 5 bases from J, with 2 bases between. The CDR3 sequence is CASSEGETQYF. For the CDR3, the DNA is TGTGCCAGCAGTGAAGGGGAGACCCAGTACTTC.

The CDR3 DNA reads TGTGCCTGGAAGAGGGGAGAAAAACTGTTTTTT. This translates into CAWKRGEKLFF. V is TRBV30 and J is TRBJ1-4, with D perhaps matching TRBD1 (5 bases). The CDR3 is made up of 11 amino acids. Germline V gene data show CDR1 as GTSNPN and CDR2 as SVGIG (reference sequence). Trimming shortened V by 4 bases and J by 8 bases, and 8 bases separated the two germline ends.

This clone occurred a few times. V and J are TRBV7-9 and TRBJ2-2; D not resolved. Germline CDR1 and CDR2: SEHNR and FQNEAQ (reference sequence). With 7 bases removed from V and 0 bases from J, the gap between germline ends came to 9 bases. This CDR3 contains 14 residues. The CDR3 region has the DNA TGTGCCAGCACCCCGACTGCGAACACCGGGGAGCTGTTTTTT. This translates into CASTPTANTGELFF.

The chain carries TRBV7-2 and TRBJ2-1; perhaps TRBD2 as D (6 bases). V gave up 8 bases and J gave up 9 bases, with 23 bases separating them. The CDR3 has 15 residues. The germline gives CDR1 SGHTA, CDR2 FQGNSA. CDR3 sequence: CASGFSGSSSGEQFF. CDR3 DNA sequence: TGTGCCAGCGGATTCTCCGGGAGTAGCTCGGGTGAGCAGTTCTTC.

This clone was recorded a few times. The CDR3 DNA sequence: TGTGCCATCAGTCTAGCGGGGCGCACAGATACGCAGTATTTT. Translated: CAISLAGRTDTQYF. This chain joins TRBV10-3 and TRBJ2-3, with 9 bases matching TRBD2. Germline CDR1 ENHRY, CDR2 SYGVKD. The CDR3 sequence is 14 residues long. Unmatched junction bases numbered 1, after V lost 5 bases and J lost 1 base.

This clone was counted only a few times. Other nucleotide sequences from this sample produce the same CDR3. The chain couples TRBV7-6 to TRBJ2-5, with 11 bases that match TRBD2. V dropped 3 bases and J dropped 1; count of bases not matched to a gene: 1. The CDR3 is 15 residues long. Germline V gives CDR1 SGHVS, CDR2 FNYEAQ. The CDR3 DNA follows: TGTGCCAGCAGCTTGGGGACTAGCGGCCAAGAGACCCAGTACTTC. It is translated as CASSLGTSGQETQYF.

This clone has only a few counts. V and J are TRBV9 and TRBJ1-2, with a possible D match to TRBD1 (6 bases). Trimming took off 4 bases at V and 3 bases at J, with 16 bases between the two ends. CDR3 length: 15 amino acids. The germline V gene encodes CDR1 SGDLS and CDR2 YYNGEE. In nucleotides, the CDR3 is TGTGCCAGCAGCCCCAATCCGAGGGGGGACTATGGCTACACCTTC. It specifies CASSPNPRGDYGYTF. The full variable domain, its missing parts supplied by reference TRBV9 and TRBJ1-2, is DSGVTQTPKHLITATGQRVTLRCSPRSGDLSVYWYQQSLDQGLQFLIQYYNGEERAKGNILERFSAQQFPDLHSELNLSSLELGDSALYFCASSPNPRGDYGYTFGSGTRLTVV.

This chain links TRBV19 with TRBJ1-1; D unresolved. V lost 3 bases and J lost 0, with 5 bases in between. This CDR3 spans 13 amino acids. Germline V gene lookup returns CDR1 LNHDA and CDR2 SQIVND (reference sequence). In nucleotides, the CDR3 is TGTGCCAGTAGTATTACCATGAACACTGAAGCTTTCTTT. The encoded protein is CASSITMNTEAFF.

The chain recombines TRBV2 with TRBJ2-5, with D possibly matching TRBD1 (5 bases). The CDR3 has 14 amino acids. V lost 4 bases and J lost 5, with 14 bases in between. Germline CDR1 and CDR2: SNHLY and FYNNEI. The CDR3 loop reads CASSGAGLEETQYF. CDR3 DNA sequence: TGTGCCAGCAGTGGAGCAGGGTTGGAGGAGACCCAGTACTTC.